The T cell receptor (beta chain) described here comes from a study of blood T cell repertoires in COVID-19. Study at large: Acute and convalescent COVID-19 samples came from the United States, Italy and Spain. Sample material is recorded as cDNA or gDNA derived from T cells, B-cell-depleted T cells, or PBMCs.

Profiled with immunoSEQ multiplex PCR; TCRdb holds only in-frame clones, not every one. Of tens of thousands of clones listed, roughly 90% are singletons. This CDR3 comprises 19 residues. Trimming at V came to 0 bases and at J to 0 bases, leaving 6 bases not matched to a gene. In germline, CDR1 is SGHRS, CDR2 YFSETQ. This sequence originates from a woman older than 75 in a cohort sampled during active or convalescent COVID-19. The chain recombines TRBV5-1 with TRBJ2-1; 13 bases align to TRBD2. Source material: peripheral blood. CDR3 DNA: TGCGCCAGCAGCTTGGTCGGACTAGCGGGGGCCAGCTCCTACAATGAGCAGTTCTTC. Protein sequence: CASSLVGLAGASSYNEQFF. The complete variable domain, with remaining parts taken from reference TRBV5-1 and TRBJ2-1, reads KAGVTQTPRYLIKTRGQQVTLSCSPISGHRSVSWYQQTPGQGLQFLFEYFSETQRNKGNFPGRFSGRQFSNSRSEMNVSTLELGDSALYLCASSLVGLAGASSYNEQFFGPGTRLTVL.